These T cell receptor beta chains were read from a single sample in a study of blood T cell repertoires in COVID-19. TCRdb's copy holds only in-frame clones and misses some; the assay was immunoSEQ multiplex PCR. The sample shows under 300,000 clones, roughly nine tenths of them seen only once. The sequencing input was peripheral blood. All receptors come from a man aged 55 to 70 with acute or convalescent COVID-19. Both conserved end residues are part of each CDR3. Each record gives: clone size, V gene, J gene, D gene, CDR3 DNA, CDR3 protein. A D gene is named only where the DNA matches it firmly. Clone size is shown for a subset of rows, as once, few, many or a class of expanded clone.

size: once
V: TRBV7-3
J: TRBJ2-3
D: TRBD2
DNA: TGTGCCAGCAGCGGGAGGGCCGGTGGCACAGATACGCAGTATTTT
CDR3: CASSGRAGGTDTQYF

size: -
V: TRBV19
J: TRBJ1-2
D: -
DNA: TGTGCCAGTGGTCTTGGGGGGGGCTACTATGGCTACACCTTC
CDR3: CASGLGGGYYGYTF

size: -
V: TRBV6-4
J: TRBJ2-1
D: TRBD2
DNA: TGTGCCAGCAGTGAGGGTACTAGCGGGGGTTACAATGAGCAGTTCTTC
CDR3: CASSEGTSGGYNEQFF

size: few
V: TRBV6-6
J: TRBJ1-4
D: TRBD1
DNA: TGTGCCAGCAGTTTTCCGGGGACAGTTCCCGAAAAACTGTTTTTT
CDR3: CASSFPGTVPEKLFF

size: -
V: TRBV28
J: TRBJ1-1
D: -
DNA: TGTGCCAGCAGTTCCGGCAGGGGCCTCAACACTGAAGCTTTCTTT
CDR3: CASSSGRGLNTEAFF

size: -
V: TRBV2
J: TRBJ2-3
D: -
DNA: TGTGCCAGCAGTTATAGCACAGATACGCAGTATTTT
CDR3: CASSYSTDTQYF

size: -
V: TRBV18
J: TRBJ2-5
D: -
DNA: TGTGCCAGCTCACTACAGGGAGAGACCCAGTACTTC
CDR3: CASSLQGETQYF

size: -
V: TRBV9
J: TRBJ2-4
D: -
DNA: TGTGCCAGCAGCGGAGACAGCAGAGTACTAGCCAAAAACATTCAGTACTTC
CDR3: CASSGDSRVLAKNIQYF

size: once
V: TRBV19
J: TRBJ2-5
D: -
DNA: TGTGCCAGTAGTAAGGAGTACAGGGTGGAGACCCAGTACTTC
CDR3: CASSKEYRVETQYF

size: few
V: TRBV30
J: TRBJ2-7
D: -
DNA: TGTGCCTGGACCACAGGGAGCTCCTACGAGCAGTACTTC
CDR3: CAWTTGSSYEQYF

size: -
V: TRBV28
J: TRBJ1-2
D: TRBD1
DNA: TGTGCCAGCAGTGAGACGCGGGACAGTAACTATGGCTACACCTTC
CDR3: CASSETRDSNYGYTF

size: -
V: TRBV7-2
J: TRBJ2-1
D: TRBD2
DNA: TGTGCCAGCAGCTTAGTTGGGAGCGGGATGATAAACAATGAGCAGTTCTTC
CDR3: CASSLVGSGMINNEQFF

size: -
V: TRBV24-1
J: TRBJ2-7
D: -
DNA: TGTGCCACCAGCCCTAGGGTAAGGGGGGGTCTAAAGTCCTACGAGCAGTACTTC
CDR3: CATSPRVRGGLKSYEQYF

size: -
V: TRBV18
J: TRBJ2-2
D: -
DNA: TGTGCCAGCTCACCACCCAGTTTGGCCACCGGGGAGCTGTTTTTT
CDR3: CASSPPSLATGELFF

size: -
V: TRBV9
J: TRBJ2-7
D: TRBD2
DNA: TGTGCCAGCAGCGTCGGACTAGCAGGCTCCTACGAGCAGTACTTC
CDR3: CASSVGLAGSYEQYF

size: -
V: TRBV25-1
J: TRBJ2-5
D: -
DNA: TGTGCCAGCAGTGAAGGAGGCAGTTTCCAAGAGACCCAGTACTTC
CDR3: CASSEGGSFQETQYF

size: -
V: TRBV5-5
J: TRBJ2-1
D: TRBD2
DNA: TGTGCCAGCAGCTTACGAGCGGGAGGGCTCAATGAGCAGTTCTTC
CDR3: CASSLRAGGLNEQFF

size: -
V: TRBV11-1
J: TRBJ2-7
D: -
DNA: TGTGCCAGCAGCTCCCTCCTCGACACCGGCGAGCAGTACTTC
CDR3: CASSSLLDTGEQYF

size: -
V: TRBV11-3
J: TRBJ2-1
D: TRBD2
DNA: TGTGCCAGCACCCCTACCGGGACTAGGGGTGAGCAGTTCTTC
CDR3: CASTPTGTRGEQFF

size: -
V: TRBV28
J: TRBJ1-2
D: TRBD1
DNA: TGTGCCAGCAGTTTACCGGGACAGGGACTTGACTATGGCTACACCTTC
CDR3: CASSLPGQGLDYGYTF

size: -
V: TRBV7-3
J: TRBJ2-1
D: -
DNA: TGTGCCAGCAGCTTAAGTCGGGAGAGCTACAATGAGCAGTTCTTC
CDR3: CASSLSRESYNEQFF

size: -
V: TRBV4-2
J: TRBJ2-4
D: -
DNA: TGTGCCAGCAGCCCTAACCGGGGTGTCATTCAGTACTTC
CDR3: CASSPNRGVIQYF

size: -
V: TRBV6-2/TRBV6-3
J: TRBJ2-3
D: TRBD2
DNA: TGTGCCAGCAGTTACTTGCTCGGGAGGGCCGGCCCAGATACGCAGTATTTT
CDR3: CASSYLLGRAGPDTQYF

size: -
V: TRBV19
J: TRBJ2-7
D: TRBD1
DNA: TGTGCCAGTAGTCCTAGACAGGGGGCTCGGGAGCAGTACTTC
CDR3: CASSPRQGAREQYF

size: once
V: TRBV6-5
J: TRBJ2-1
D: -
DNA: TGTGCCAGCACTCTCTTAGGGGGCTCCTACAATGAGCAGTTCTTC
CDR3: CASTLLGGSYNEQFF

size: -
V: TRBV5-1
J: TRBJ2-5
D: -
DNA: TGCGCCAGCAGGACTCTTACCCACCAAGAGACCCAGTACTTC
CDR3: CASRTLTHQETQYF

size: -
V: TRBV27
J: TRBJ1-1
D: -
DNA: TGTGCCAGCACCCAAGGTGGAGGGCGGCACACTGAAGCTTTCTTT
CDR3: CASTQGGGRHTEAFF

size: -
V: TRBV7-2
J: TRBJ1-5
D: -
DNA: TGTGCCAGCAGCTCAGGGGTGAGCAATCAGCCCCAGCATTTT
CDR3: CASSSGVSNQPQHF

size: few
V: TRBV7-3
J: TRBJ2-2
D: -
DNA: TGTGCCAGCAGCTTAGGGGGCAACACCGGGGAGCTGTTTTTT
CDR3: CASSLGGNTGELFF

size: -
V: TRBV25-1
J: TRBJ1-6
D: -
DNA: TGTGCCAGCAAAAGGGAGCATAATTCACCCCTCCACTTT
CDR3: CASKREHNSPLHF

size: -
V: TRBV20-1
J: TRBJ2-7
D: TRBD1
DNA: TGCAGTGCTAGTCAGTCCTCCGACCAGGGGGCCTACTCCTACGAGCAGTACTTC
CDR3: CSASQSSDQGAYSYEQYF

size: -
V: TRBV27
J: TRBJ2-2
D: -
DNA: TGTGCCAGCAAGGGCCTTGGGGCGGCGAACACCGGGGAGCTGTTTTTT
CDR3: CASKGLGAANTGELFF